This TCR beta chain was retrieved from a study of cytomegalovirus exposure and HLA in healthy donors. With V trimmed by 3 bases and J by 7 bases, 7 bases remained unmatched. Germline V gives CDR1 GTSNPN, CDR2 SVGIG (reference sequence). There are 14 residues in the CDR3. The PCR was carried out with 60 Vbeta primers and 13 Jbeta primers. The table came from immunoSEQ multiplex PCR; TCRdb's copy has only in-frame clones and leaves some out. The sample table includes approximately 47,000 clones. The gene calls are TRBV30 and TRBJ1-4; 8 nucleotides match TRBD1. The clonotype originates from a male donor in good health and CMV-seronegative. The sequenced sample consisted of PBMCs. The CDR3 sequence: CAWRKGGQGEKLFF. In DNA form, the CDR3 reads TGTGCCTGGAGAAAGGGAGGACAGGGTGAAAAACTGTTTTTT.